This TCR beta chain was recorded in a study of OX40 agonist ivuxolimab in advanced cancers. Across the whole study: Of the patients, three showed partial responses, one with hepatocellular carcinoma and two with cutaneous melanoma.

TCRdb's table, derived via immunoSEQ multiplex PCR, lists solely in-frame clones and lacks some. The sample contains around 43,000 clones, roughly 90% of which appear only once. CDR3 size: 15 residues. Germline V gene data show CDR1 as LNHDA and CDR2 as SQIVND (reference sequence). With 5 bases removed from V and 7 bases from J, the gap between germline ends came to 20 bases. The sample was CD4+ or CD8+ T cells sorted from blood, taken in a trial of the OX40 agonist ivuxolimab. The J gene is TRBJ1-2, the V gene TRBV19; possible D gene TRBD1, 5 bases. This sequence originates from an adult with an advanced solid tumor such as melanoma, head and neck, liver or kidney cancer. This chain's CDR3 is CASSLSERGVGGYTF. In DNA form, the CDR3 reads TGTGCCAGTAGTCTCTCGGAGAGGGGAGTTGGTGGCTACACCTTC. The variable domain in full, completed from reference TRBV19 and TRBJ1-2, reads DGGITQSPKYLFRKEGQNVTLSCEQNLNHDAMYWYRQDPGQGLRLIYYSQIVNDFQKGDIAEGYSVSREKKESFPLTVTSAQKNPTAFYLCASSLSERGVGGYTFGSGTRLTVV.